One sample yielded the 10 T cell receptor beta chains listed below, sequenced in a study of cytomegalovirus exposure and HLA in healthy donors. Libraries were prepared by immunoSEQ multiplex PCR; TCRdb keeps only in-frame clonotypes and omits some of them. The sample consists of around 86,000 clones, roughly 92% of them appearing once. Sequencing input: PBMCs. These receptors were taken from a woman aged 30 to 39 in good health and CMV-seropositive.

The rearrangement joins TRBV27 to TRBJ1-4; the match to TRBD1 covers 7 bases. V lost 5 bases and J lost 8; bases outside the gene matches: 11. The V gene's germline CDR1 is MNHEY and CDR2 SMNVEV (reference sequence). This CDR3 contains 15 residues. This chain's CDR3 is CASSEEGARGEKLFF. The DNA of the CDR3 is TGTGCCAGCAGTGAAGAGGGGGCACGTGGGGAAAAACTGTTTTTT.

This chain uses TRBV7-6 with TRBJ2-3; 15 bases map to TRBD2. The CDR3 totals 19 residues. Per germline, CDR1 SGHVS and CDR2 FNYEAQ. V trimming: 5 bases; J trimming: 2 bases; junction bases outside the gene matches: 11. This CDR3 reads CASSPLRGTSGRYTDTQYF. CDR3 coding DNA: TGTGCCAGCAGCCCACTTAGAGGGACTAGCGGGAGGTACACAGATACGCAGTATTTT.

This clone showed up just a few times. This same CDR3 is encoded by further DNA sequences in the sample. The CDR3 region has the DNA TGTGCCAGCAGCAGGACAGCCATGAACACTGAAGCTTTCTTT. This encodes CASSRTAMNTEAFF. The chain combines TRBV14 with TRBJ1-1; possible D gene TRBD1, 6 bases. The germline V and J ends were trimmed by 5 bases and 0 bases, with 10 bases remaining between them. The CDR3 length is 14 residues. Germline CDR1 is SGHDN and CDR2 is FVKESK.

The chain is built from TRBV4-2 and TRBJ2-5; possibly TRBD2 for D (6 bases). The DNA end favors TRBJ2-7, so the J call may be wrong. The germline V gene has CDR1 LGHNA and CDR2 YNFKEQ. This CDR3 comprises 13 residues. The CDR3: CASSQEEGYEQYF. For the CDR3, the DNA is TGTGCCAGCAGCCAAGAGGAGGGTTACGAGCAGTACTTC.

This clone appeared a single time. The V gene is TRBV7-9, the J gene TRBJ2-7; TRBD2 aligns across 9 bases. The germline gives CDR1 SEHNR, CDR2 FQNEAQ (reference sequence). The CDR3 length is 15 residues. The J segment lost 7 bases and the V segment lost 3 bases, leaving 10 bases of the junction unmatched. The chain's CDR3 is CASSFEVAGVREQYF. The CDR3 coding sequence is TGTGCCAGCAGCTTTGAGGTAGCGGGAGTGCGAGAGCAGTACTTC. Based on the CDR3 plus reference TRBV7-9 and TRBJ2-7, the full variable domain is DTGVSQNPRHKITKRGQNVTFRCDPISEHNRLYWYRQTLGQGPEFLTYFQNEAQLEKSRLLSDRFSAERPKGSFSTLEIQRTEQGDSAMYLCASSFEVAGVREQYFGPGTRLTVT.

The chain links TRBV5-4 to TRBJ2-5; 9 positions agree with TRBD1. The trim removed 5 bases at V and 3 bases at J, leaving 5 bases unmatched. The CDR3 spans 14 residues. The germline V gene has CDR1 SGHNT and CDR2 YYREEE (reference sequence). The CDR3 sequence: CASRRTGEKETQYF. The CDR3 nucleotides read TGTGCCAGCAGGAGGACAGGGGAGAAAGAGACCCAGTACTTC. The entire variable domain, with the rest obtained from reference TRBV5-4 and TRBJ2-5, is as follows: ETGVTQSPTHLIKTRGQQVTLRCSSQSGHNTVSWYQQALGQGPQFIFQYYREEENGRGNFPPRFSGLQFPNYSSELNVNALELDDSALYLCASRRTGEKETQYFGPGTRLLVL.

The chain employs TRBV19 and TRBJ1-2, with D possibly matching TRBD1 (6 bases). Germline loops: CDR1 LNHDA, CDR2 SQIVND (reference sequence). V dropped 5 bases and J dropped 4 bases, with 14 bases sitting between them. The CDR3 runs to 14 residues. The CDR3 coding sequence is TGTGCCAGTAGTCCTCAGACAGGACGCTATGGCTACACCTTC. This gives the protein CASSPQTGRYGYTF.

The V and J genes are TRBV30 and TRBJ2-2, with 7 bases aligning to TRBD2. Trimming cost V 0 bases and J 7 bases; bases outside gene matches: 11. CDR3 length equals 16 residues. CDR1 and CDR2 from the germline V gene are GTSNPN and SVGIG (reference sequence). In DNA, the CDR3 is TGTGCCTGGAGTGTAAAGGCGGGAGTTGGTGGCGGGGAGCTGTTTTTT. Translated: CAWSVKAGVGGGELFF. The whole variable domain, remainder taken from reference TRBV30 and TRBJ2-2, is SQTIHQWPATLVQPVGSPLSLECTVEGTSNPNLYWYRQAAGRGLQLLFYSVGIGQISSEVPQNLSASRPQDRQFILSSKKLLLSDSGFYLCAWSVKAGVGGGELFFGEGSRLTVL.

The chain couples TRBV19 to TRBJ2-7; D is possibly TRBD1 (5 bases). With 5 bases removed from V and 3 bases from J, the gap between germline ends came to 14 bases. The CDR3 has 14 amino acids. CDR1 LNHDA and CDR2 SQIVND come from the germline V gene (reference sequence). Here the CDR3 DNA reads TGTGCCAGTAGTGAAGACAGAAAAAGCTACGAGCAGTACTTC. Amino acids: CASSEDRKSYEQYF.

The rearrangement joins TRBV28 to TRBJ2-1; 9 bases line up with TRBD2. Germline values: CDR1 MDHEN, CDR2 SYDVKM. This CDR3 is built from 19 residues. V gave up 2 bases and J gave up 8 bases; unmatched junction bases: 19. The CDR3 protein is CASSLMVWREGPNKYEQFF. The DNA for the CDR3 is TGTGCCAGCAGTTTAATGGTGTGGCGGGAGGGCCCAAATAAATATGAGCAGTTCTTC.